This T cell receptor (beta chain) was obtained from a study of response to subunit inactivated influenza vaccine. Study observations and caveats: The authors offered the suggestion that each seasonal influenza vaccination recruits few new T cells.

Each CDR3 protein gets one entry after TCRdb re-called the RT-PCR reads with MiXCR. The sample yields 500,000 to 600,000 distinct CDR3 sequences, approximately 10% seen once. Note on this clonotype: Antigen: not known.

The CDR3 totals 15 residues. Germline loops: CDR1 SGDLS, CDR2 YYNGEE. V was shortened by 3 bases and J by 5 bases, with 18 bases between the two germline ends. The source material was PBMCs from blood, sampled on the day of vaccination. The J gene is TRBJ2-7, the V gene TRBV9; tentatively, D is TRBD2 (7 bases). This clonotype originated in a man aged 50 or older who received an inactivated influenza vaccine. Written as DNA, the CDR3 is TGTGCCAGCAGCGCGGGGGGCGGGAGAGGGAACGAGCAGTACTTC. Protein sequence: CASSAGGGRGNEQYF. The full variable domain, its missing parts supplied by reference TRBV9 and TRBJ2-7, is DSGVTQTPKHLITATGQRVTLRCSPRSGDLSVYWYQQSLDQGLQFLIQYYNGEERAKGNILERFSAQQFPDLHSELNLSSLELGDSALYFCASSAGGGRGNEQYFGPGTRLTVT.